This is a list of T cell receptor beta chains from one sample in a study of T cell clonotyping in hematopoietic cell transplantation. The data were produced by immunoSEQ multiplex PCR, yet TCRdb's version contains in-frame clones alone and is incomplete. The data contain fewer than 15,000 clones, around 86% of them seen just once; the ten biggest clones take up around 13%. The sequencing used PBMCs, collected 100 days after allogeneic stem cell transplant. The receptors shown here come from a male patient in his forties or fifties who had an allogeneic stem cell transplant from an unrelated donor, so T cells may come from the graft donor. Some clones in this sample may be carry-over from other donors' samples. Both conserved end residues are part of each CDR3. A D gene is named only where the DNA matches it firmly. Part of the rows lack a size; the others show once, few, many or a class for expanded clones.

cdr3_aa	cdr3_nt	v_call	j_call	clone_size	d_call
CASSLGPNTDTQYF	TGTGCCAGCAGCTTGGGACCAAACACAGATACGCAGTATTTT	TRBV5-6	TRBJ2-3	.	.
CSVEDSGLRKQFF	TGCAGCGTTGAGGACTCGGGGTTAAGAAAGCAGTTCTTC	TRBV29-1	TRBJ2-1	.	.
CASSLGWYEQFF	TGTGCCAGCAGTCTGGGGTGGTATGAGCAGTTCTTC	TRBV5-8	TRBJ2-1	once	.
CASSLDYGYTF	TGTGCCAGCAGCTTAGACTATGGCTACACCTTC	TRBV7-9	TRBJ1-2	few	.
CAFSRVRDGSYEQYF	TGTGCCTTCAGCCGGGTGAGGGACGGCTCCTACGAGCAGTACTTC	TRBV30	TRBJ2-7	.	.
CASSYPSGGYTF	TGTGCCAGCAGTTACCCCTCAGGGGGCTACACCTTC	TRBV27	TRBJ1-2	.	.
CSVEDQADNEQFF	TGCAGCGTTGAAGATCAGGCAGACAATGAGCAGTTCTTC	TRBV29-1	TRBJ2-1	.	.
CSVTPGWAMNTEAFF	TGCAGCGTCACCCCAGGTTGGGCCATGAACACTGAAGCTTTCTTT	TRBV29-1	TRBJ1-1	.	.
CASSFGAGTETQYF	TGTGCCAGCAGCTTCGGGGCAGGGACGGAGACCCAGTACTTC	TRBV5-6	TRBJ2-5	once	.
CATSEGLRTQYF	TGTGCCACCAGCGAAGGACTAAGGACGCAGTATTTT	TRBV15	TRBJ2-3	once	.
CASSLVLASGGQETQYF	TGTGCCAGCAGCTTAGTCTTGGCTAGCGGGGGACAAGAGACCCAGTACTTC	TRBV11-2	TRBJ2-5	.	TRBD2
CSVKRFSVQEGYGYTF	TGCAGCGTTAAGAGATTTAGTGTCCAGGAAGGCTATGGCTACACCTTC	TRBV29-1	TRBJ1-2	.	.
CASSLGLAGGTNTGELFF	TGTGCCAGCAGCTTGGGACTAGCGGGGGGGACCAACACCGGGGAGCTGTTTTTT	TRBV5-5	TRBJ2-2	medium-sized	TRBD2
CASSTYVMNTEAFF	TGTGCCAGCAGTACCTACGTAATGAACACTGAAGCTTTCTTT	TRBV2	TRBJ1-1	.	.
CASSPQASSYNSPLHF	TGTGCCAGCAGCCCCCAGGCAAGCTCCTATAATTCACCCCTCCACTTT	TRBV6-6	TRBJ1-6	.	.
CASSPPRSHEQFF	TGTGCCAGCAGCCCCCCCAGGAGCCATGAGCAGTTCTTC	TRBV6-5	TRBJ2-1	.	.
CASSTQGSYEQYF	TGTGCCAGTAGTACCCAGGGATCCTACGAGCAGTACTTC	TRBV19	TRBJ2-7	.	.
CASSLSPEYGTQHF	TGCGCCAGCAGCTTGTCGCCAGAGTATGGGACCCAGCATTTT	TRBV5-1	TRBJ1-5	.	.
CASSFGGRVTEAFF	TGCGCCAGCAGCTTCGGGGGGCGGGTCACTGAAGCTTTCTTT	TRBV5-1	TRBJ1-1	once	.
CAASIGAGGMNSNQPQHF	TGTGCCGCCAGTATAGGGGCAGGGGGCATGAATAGCAATCAGCCCCAGCATTTT	TRBV7-2	TRBJ1-5	.	TRBD1
CASSLSGGANYGYTF	TGTGCCAGCAGCTTATCGGGCGGGGCTAACTATGGCTACACCTTC	TRBV7-8	TRBJ1-2	once	.
CASSLATDTPSQYF	TGCGCCAGCAGCTTGGCAACGGACACCCCCAGCCAGTACTTC	TRBV5-1	TRBJ2-7	.	.
CAWISPQGGYTF	TGTGCCTGGATTTCACCCCAGGGTGGCTACACCTTC	TRBV30	TRBJ1-2	.	.
CASSRREDRQMNTEAFF	TGTGCCAGTAGTAGGAGAGAAGACAGGCAAATGAACACTGAAGCTTTCTTT	TRBV19	TRBJ1-1	.	.
CASSSGQASNQPQHF	TGTGCCAGCAGTTCAGGACAGGCCAGCAATCAGCCCCAGCATTTT	TRBV5-5	TRBJ1-5	.	TRBD1
CASSLSSGNTGQYF	TGTGCCAGCAGCTTGTCTTCAGGGAATACGGGGCAGTACTTC	TRBV11-2	TRBJ2-7	once	.
CASSLGQGVIAYEQYF	TGTGCCAGCAGCTTGGGACAGGGAGTGATTGCCTACGAGCAGTACTTC	TRBV7-9	TRBJ2-7	.	TRBD1
CSVLAGTGSETQYF	TGCAGCGTTCTTGCCGGGACAGGGAGTGAGACCCAGTACTTC	TRBV29-1	TRBJ2-5	.	TRBD1
CATRLGSNQPQHF	TGTGCAACGCGGTTGGGTAGCAATCAGCCCCAGCATTTT	TRBV19	TRBJ1-5	.	.
CSVSDRETQYF	TGCAGTGTTTCCGATCGGGAGACCCAGTACTTC	TRBV20-1	TRBJ2-5	.	.
CAAWEGGLGEAFF	TGTGCCGCTTGGGAAGGAGGGTTGGGTGAAGCTTTCTTT	TRBV27	TRBJ1-1	.	.
CASSLYSVTAPGNTIYF	TGTGCCAGCAGCTTGTATAGTGTGACAGCTCCTGGAAACACCATATATTTT	TRBV5-4	TRBJ1-3	few	.
CSVRTGALDYGYTF	TGCAGCGTTCGAACAGGCGCCCTTGACTATGGCTACACCTTC	TRBV29-1	TRBJ1-2	.	.
CASSLIWNDRGGTEAFF	TGTGCCAGCAGTTTAATATGGAACGACAGGGGAGGCACTGAAGCTTTCTTT	TRBV27	TRBJ1-1	once	TRBD1
CASKIGDTEAFF	TGTGCCAGCAAGATTGGGGACACTGAAGCTTTCTTT	TRBV2	TRBJ1-1	.	.
CASSEGGGYSGNTIYF	TGTGCCAGCAGCGAGGGTGGAGGTTACTCTGGAAACACCATATATTTT	TRBV9	TRBJ1-3	once	.
CASSLNGVAGIQETQYF	TGTGCCAGCAGTTTAAATGGAGTAGCGGGGATCCAAGAGACCCAGTACTTC	TRBV28	TRBJ2-5	.	TRBD2
CASSQVAGSYEQYF	TGCGCCAGCAGCCAAGTTGCGGGGTCCTACGAGCAGTACTTC	TRBV4-3	TRBJ2-7	.	.
CASSVTSGPGTDTQYF	TGTGCCAGCAGTGTGACTAGCGGGCCAGGCACAGATACGCAGTATTTT	TRBV27	TRBJ2-3	.	TRBD2
CASSLDGLAGVYEQYF	TGTGCCAGCAGCTTAGATGGACTAGCGGGAGTCTACGAGCAGTACTTC	TRBV7-2	TRBJ2-7	.	TRBD2
CASGLVPPDTEAFF	TGTGCTAGTGGTTTGGTACCCCCAGACACTGAAGCTTTCTTT	TRBV12-5	TRBJ1-1	.	.
CASSLGGGNSYEQYF	TGTGCCAGCAGTCTAGGGGGCGGAAACTCCTACGAGCAGTACTTC	TRBV7-2	TRBJ2-7	.	TRBD1
CASRNRATNEKLFF	TGTGCCAGCAGGAATAGAGCAACTAATGAAAAACTGTTTTTT	TRBV6-1	TRBJ1-4	.	.
CASNTWDYLAGQPQHF	TGTGCCAGCAATACCTGGGACTACCTCGCGGGTCAGCCCCAGCATTTT	TRBV28	TRBJ1-5	.	.
CASSLASSGSTDTQYF	TGCGCCAGCAGCTTGGCGTCTAGCGGGAGCACAGATACGCAGTATTTT	TRBV5-1	TRBJ2-3	.	TRBD2
CASSFGRVPGELFF	TGTGCCAGCAGTTTCGGTCGTGTCCCCGGGGAGCTGTTTTTT	TRBV27	TRBJ2-2	.	.
CASSLQGGRSGNTIYF	TGTGCCAGCAGCTTACAAGGAGGACGCTCTGGAAACACCATATATTTT	TRBV11-1	TRBJ1-3	.	.
CASSLSGGQAYEQYF	TGTGCCAGCAGTTTAAGCGGGGGGCAAGCCTACGAGCAGTACTTC	TRBV11-2	TRBJ2-7	.	TRBD2
CASSGRTPTANYGYTF	TGTGCCAGCAGTGGACGGACACCCACTGCTAACTATGGCTACACCTTC	TRBV6-1	TRBJ1-2	few	.
CASSITRGVGNQPQHF	TGTGCCAGTAGCATCACCCGCGGCGTTGGAAATCAGCCCCAGCATTTT	TRBV19	TRBJ1-5	.	.
CAWERVDEQYF	TGTGCTTGGGAAAGGGTCGACGAGCAGTACTTC	TRBV30	TRBJ2-7	.	.
CASSISGTGDEEQYF	TGTGCCAGCAGCATCTCCGGGACAGGGGACGAGGAGCAGTACTTC	TRBV9	TRBJ2-7	.	TRBD1
CASSPGQGAYEQYF	TGCGCCAGCAGCCCCGGACAGGGGGCCTACGAGCAGTACTTC	TRBV5-1	TRBJ2-7	.	TRBD1